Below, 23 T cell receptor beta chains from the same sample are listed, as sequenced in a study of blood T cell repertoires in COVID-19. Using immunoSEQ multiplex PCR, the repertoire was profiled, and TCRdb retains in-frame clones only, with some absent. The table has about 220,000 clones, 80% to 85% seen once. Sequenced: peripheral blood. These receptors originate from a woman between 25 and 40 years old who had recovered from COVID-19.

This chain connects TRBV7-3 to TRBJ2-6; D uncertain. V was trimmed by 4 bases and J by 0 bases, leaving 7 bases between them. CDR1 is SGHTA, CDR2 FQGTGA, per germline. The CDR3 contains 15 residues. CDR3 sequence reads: CASSSVSSGANVLTF. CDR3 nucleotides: TGTGCCAGCAGCTCCGTTAGCTCTGGGGCCAACGTCCTGACTTTC.

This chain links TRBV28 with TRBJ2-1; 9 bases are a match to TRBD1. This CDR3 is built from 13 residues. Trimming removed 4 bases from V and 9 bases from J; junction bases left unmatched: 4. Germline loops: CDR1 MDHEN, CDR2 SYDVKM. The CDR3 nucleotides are TGTGCCAGCAGTTGGACAGGGGTTTTTGAGCAGTTCTTC. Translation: CASSWTGVFEQFF. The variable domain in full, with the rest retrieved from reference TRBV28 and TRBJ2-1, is DVKVTQSSRYLVKRTGEKVFLECVQDMDHENMFWYRQDPGLGLRLIYFSYDVKMKEKGDIPEGYSVSREKKERFSLILESASTNQTSMYLCASSWTGVFEQFFGPGTRLTVL.

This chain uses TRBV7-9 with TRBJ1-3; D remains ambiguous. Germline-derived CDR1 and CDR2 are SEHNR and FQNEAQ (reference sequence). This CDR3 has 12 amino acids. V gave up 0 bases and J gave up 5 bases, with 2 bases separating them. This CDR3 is CASSLARNTIYF. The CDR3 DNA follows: TGTGCCAGCAGCTTAGCCAGAAACACCATATATTTT.

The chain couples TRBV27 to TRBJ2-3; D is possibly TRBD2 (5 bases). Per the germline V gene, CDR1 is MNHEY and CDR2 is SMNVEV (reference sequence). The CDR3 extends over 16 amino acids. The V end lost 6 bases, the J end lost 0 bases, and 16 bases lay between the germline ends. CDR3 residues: CASRREITLSTDTQYF. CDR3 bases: TGTGCCAGCAGGAGGGAAATTACCCTTAGCACAGATACGCAGTATTTT.

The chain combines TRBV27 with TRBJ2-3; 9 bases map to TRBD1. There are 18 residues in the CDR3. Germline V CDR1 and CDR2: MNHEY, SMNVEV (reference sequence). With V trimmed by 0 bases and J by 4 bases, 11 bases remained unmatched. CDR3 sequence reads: CASSLSSMGTGIPDTQYF. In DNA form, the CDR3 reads TGTGCCAGCAGTTTATCGTCTATGGGGACAGGGATCCCAGATACGCAGTATTTT.

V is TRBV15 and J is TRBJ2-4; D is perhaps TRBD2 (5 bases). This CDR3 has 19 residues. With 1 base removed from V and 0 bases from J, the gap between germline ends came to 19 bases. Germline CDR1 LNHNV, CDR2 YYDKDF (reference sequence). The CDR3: CATSRAALADLIAKNIQYF. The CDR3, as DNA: TGTGCCACCAGCAGAGCAGCGCTAGCAGATTTGATAGCCAAAAACATTCAGTACTTC. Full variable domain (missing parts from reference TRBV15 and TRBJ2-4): DAMVIQNPRYQVTQFGKPVTLSCSQTLNHNVMYWYQQKSSQAPKLLFHYYDKDFNNEADTPDNFQSRRPNTSFCFLDIRSPGLGDTAMYLCATSRAALADLIAKNIQYFGAGTRLSVL.

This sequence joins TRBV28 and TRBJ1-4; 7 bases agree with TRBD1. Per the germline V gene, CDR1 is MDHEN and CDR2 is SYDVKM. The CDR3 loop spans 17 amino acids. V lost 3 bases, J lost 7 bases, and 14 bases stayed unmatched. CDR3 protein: CASSFSHTTGAGEKLFF. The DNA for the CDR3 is TGTGCCAGCAGTTTCAGCCACACTACAGGGGCAGGTGAAAAACTGTTTTTT.

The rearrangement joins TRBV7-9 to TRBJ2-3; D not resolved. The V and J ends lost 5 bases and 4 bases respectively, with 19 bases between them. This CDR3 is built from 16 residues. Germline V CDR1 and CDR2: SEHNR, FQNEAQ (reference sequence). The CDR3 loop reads CASSARWRGWADTQYF. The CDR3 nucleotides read TGTGCCAGCAGCGCCCGTTGGCGAGGTTGGGCAGATACGCAGTATTTT.

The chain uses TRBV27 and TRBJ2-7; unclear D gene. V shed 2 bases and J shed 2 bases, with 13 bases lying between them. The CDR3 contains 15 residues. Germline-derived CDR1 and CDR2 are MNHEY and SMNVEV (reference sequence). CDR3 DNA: TGTGCCAGCAGTTTAACGGCGGCGTCGACCTACGAGCAGTACTTC. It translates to CASSLTAASTYEQYF.

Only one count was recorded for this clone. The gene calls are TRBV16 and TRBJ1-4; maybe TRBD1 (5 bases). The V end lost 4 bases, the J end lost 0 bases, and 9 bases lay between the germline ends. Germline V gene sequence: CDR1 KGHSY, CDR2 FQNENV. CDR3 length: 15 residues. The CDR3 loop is CASSPRGATNEKLFF. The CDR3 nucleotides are TGTGCCAGCAGCCCACGGGGGGCAACTAATGAAAAACTGTTTTTT.

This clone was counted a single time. The CDR3: CASSLTPVRTQYF. CDR3 DNA sequence: TGTGCCAGCAGCTTAACCCCGGTTCGGACCCAGTACTTC. This sequence joins TRBV11-2 and TRBJ2-5; D gene unclear. The CDR3 loop spans 13 amino acids. The germline CDR1 and CDR2 sequences are SGHAT and FQNNGV. The V end lost 2 bases, the J end lost 7 bases, and 11 bases lay between the germline ends.

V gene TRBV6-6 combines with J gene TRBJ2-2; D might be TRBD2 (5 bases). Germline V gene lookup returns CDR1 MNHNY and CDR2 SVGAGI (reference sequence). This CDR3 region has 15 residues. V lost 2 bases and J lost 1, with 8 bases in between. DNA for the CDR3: TGTGCCAGCAGTTACGGCGGAGGGAACACCGGGGAGCTGTTTTTT. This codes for CASSYGGGNTGELFF.

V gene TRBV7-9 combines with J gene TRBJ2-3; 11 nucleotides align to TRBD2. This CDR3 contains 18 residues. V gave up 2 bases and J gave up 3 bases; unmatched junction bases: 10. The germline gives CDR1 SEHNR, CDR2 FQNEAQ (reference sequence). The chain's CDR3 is CASSLKLRLAGKTDTQYF. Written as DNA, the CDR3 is TGTGCCAGCAGCTTAAAATTGAGACTAGCGGGAAAGACAGATACGCAGTATTTT.

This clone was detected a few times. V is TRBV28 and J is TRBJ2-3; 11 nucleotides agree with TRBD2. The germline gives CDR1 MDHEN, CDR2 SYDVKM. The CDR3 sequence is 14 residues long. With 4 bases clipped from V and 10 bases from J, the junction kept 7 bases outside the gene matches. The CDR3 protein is CASSSTSGSAAQYF. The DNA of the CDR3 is TGTGCCAGCAGTTCAACTAGCGGGAGCGCAGCGCAGTATTTT.

The DNA of the CDR3 is TGTGCCAGCAGCGTAGCTGGTCGGGGAGGGGATGGCTACACCTTC. It translates to CASSVAGRGGDGYTF. The chain joins TRBV9 to TRBJ1-2; the D gene is possibly TRBD1 (5 bases). The V gene's germline CDR1 is SGDLS and CDR2 YYNGEE. The germline V and J ends were trimmed by 0 bases and 6 bases, with 15 bases remaining between them. CDR3 size: 15 residues.

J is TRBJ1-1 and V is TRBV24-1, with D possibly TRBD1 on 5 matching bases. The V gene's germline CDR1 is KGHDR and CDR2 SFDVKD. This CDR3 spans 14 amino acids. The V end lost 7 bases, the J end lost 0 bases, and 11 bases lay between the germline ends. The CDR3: CATSPGGMNTEAFF. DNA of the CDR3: TGTGCCACCAGCCCCGGGGGAATGAACACTGAAGCTTTCTTT.

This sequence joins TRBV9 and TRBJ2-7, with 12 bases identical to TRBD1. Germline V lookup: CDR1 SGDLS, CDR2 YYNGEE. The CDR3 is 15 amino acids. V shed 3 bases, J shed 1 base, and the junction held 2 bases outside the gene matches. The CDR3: CASSGGQGASYEQYF. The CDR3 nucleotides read TGTGCCAGCAGCGGGGGACAGGGGGCATCCTACGAGCAGTACTTC.

CDR3 DNA: TGCGCCAGCAGCTTGCGGCAGGGCAACTATGGCTACACCTTC. Amino acids: CASSLRQGNYGYTF. J is TRBJ1-2 and V is TRBV5-1; D is perhaps TRBD1 (5 bases). V shed 1 base and J shed 2 bases, with 9 bases lying between them. CDR1 is SGHRS, CDR2 YFSETQ, per germline. This CDR3 is built from 14 residues. The variable domain in full, completed from reference TRBV5-1 and TRBJ1-2, reads KAGVTQTPRYLIKTRGQQVTLSCSPISGHRSVSWYQQTPGQGLQFLFEYFSETQRNKGNFPGRFSGRQFSNSRSEMNVSTLELGDSALYLCASSLRQGNYGYTFGSGTRLTVV.

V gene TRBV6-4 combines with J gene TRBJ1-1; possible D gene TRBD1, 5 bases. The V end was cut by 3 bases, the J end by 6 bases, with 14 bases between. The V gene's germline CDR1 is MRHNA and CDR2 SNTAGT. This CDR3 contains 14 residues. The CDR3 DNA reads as TGTGCCAGCAGTGAGAATAGGGCAGGGTCTGAAGCTTTCTTT. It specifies CASSENRAGSEAFF.

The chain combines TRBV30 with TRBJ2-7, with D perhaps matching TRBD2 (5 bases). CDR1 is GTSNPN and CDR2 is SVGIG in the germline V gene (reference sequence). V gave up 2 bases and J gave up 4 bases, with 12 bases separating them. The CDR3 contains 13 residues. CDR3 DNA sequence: TGTGCCTGGAGTCTGAGCGGTTTTTACGAGCAGTACTTC. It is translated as CAWSLSGFYEQYF. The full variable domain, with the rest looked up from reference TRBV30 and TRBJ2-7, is SQTIHQWPATLVQPVGSPLSLECTVEGTSNPNLYWYRQAAGRGLQLLFYSVGIGQISSEVPQNLSASRPQDRQFILSSKKLLLSDSGFYLCAWSLSGFYEQYFGPGTRLTVT.

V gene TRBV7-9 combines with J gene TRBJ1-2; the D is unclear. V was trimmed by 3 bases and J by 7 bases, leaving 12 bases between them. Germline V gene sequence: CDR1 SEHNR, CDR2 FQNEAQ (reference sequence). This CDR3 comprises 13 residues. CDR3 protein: CASSFSADGGYTF. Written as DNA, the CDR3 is TGTGCCAGCAGCTTTAGCGCAGATGGTGGCTACACCTTC. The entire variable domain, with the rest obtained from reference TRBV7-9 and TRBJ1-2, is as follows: DTGVSQNPRHKITKRGQNVTFRCDPISEHNRLYWYRQTLGQGPEFLTYFQNEAQLEKSRLLSDRFSAERPKGSFSTLEIQRTEQGDSAMYLCASSFSADGGYTFGSGTRLTVV.

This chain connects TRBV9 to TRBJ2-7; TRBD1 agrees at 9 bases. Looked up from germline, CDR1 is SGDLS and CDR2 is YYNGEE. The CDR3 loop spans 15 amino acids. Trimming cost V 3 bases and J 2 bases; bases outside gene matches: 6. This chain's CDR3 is CASSAGQGRTYEQYF. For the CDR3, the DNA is TGTGCCAGCAGCGCCGGACAGGGGAGGACCTACGAGCAGTACTTC.

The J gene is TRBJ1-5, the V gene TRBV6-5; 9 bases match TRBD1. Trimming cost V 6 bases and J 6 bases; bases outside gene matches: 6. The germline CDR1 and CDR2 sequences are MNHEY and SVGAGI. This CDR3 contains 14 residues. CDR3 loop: CASSEADRGQPQHF. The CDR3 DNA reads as TGTGCCAGCAGCGAGGCGGACAGGGGTCAGCCCCAGCATTTT.